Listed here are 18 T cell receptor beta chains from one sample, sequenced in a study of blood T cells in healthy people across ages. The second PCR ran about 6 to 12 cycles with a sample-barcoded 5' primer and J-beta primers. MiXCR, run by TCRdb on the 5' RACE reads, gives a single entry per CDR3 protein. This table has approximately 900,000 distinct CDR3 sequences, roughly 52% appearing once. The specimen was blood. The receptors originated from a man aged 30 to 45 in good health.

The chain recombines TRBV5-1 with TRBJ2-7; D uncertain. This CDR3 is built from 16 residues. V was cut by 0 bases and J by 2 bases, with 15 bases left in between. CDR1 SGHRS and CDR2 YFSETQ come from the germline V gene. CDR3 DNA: TGCGCCAGCAGCTTGGAGCCCCGGGCCCCGACCTACGAGCAGTACTTC. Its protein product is CASSLEPRAPTYEQYF.

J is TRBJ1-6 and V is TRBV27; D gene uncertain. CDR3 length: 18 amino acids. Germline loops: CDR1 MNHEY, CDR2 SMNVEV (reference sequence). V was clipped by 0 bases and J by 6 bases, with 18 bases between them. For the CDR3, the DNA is TGTGCCAGCAGTTTATCGACGGCTCCGGCAACGGGTAATTCACCCCTCCACTTT. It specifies CASSLSTAPATGNSPLHF.

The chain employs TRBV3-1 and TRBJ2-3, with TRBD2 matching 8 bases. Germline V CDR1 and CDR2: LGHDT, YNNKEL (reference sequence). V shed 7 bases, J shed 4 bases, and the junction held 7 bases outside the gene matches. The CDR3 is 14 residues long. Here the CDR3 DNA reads TGTGCCAGCACCAGCGGACTAGCATCAGATACGCAGTATTTT. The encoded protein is CASTSGLASDTQYF.

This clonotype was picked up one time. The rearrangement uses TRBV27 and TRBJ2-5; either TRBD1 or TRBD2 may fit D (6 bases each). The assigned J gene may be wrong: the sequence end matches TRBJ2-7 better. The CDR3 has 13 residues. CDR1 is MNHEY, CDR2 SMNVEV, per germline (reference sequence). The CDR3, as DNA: TGTGCCAGCACTCCCCGGGGGCGCTACGAGCAGTACTTC. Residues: CASTPRGRYEQYF.

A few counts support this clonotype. In DNA form, the CDR3 reads TGTGCCACCCGGCAGGACTATGGCTACACCTTC. Protein: CATRQDYGYTF. V is TRBV27 and J is TRBJ1-2, with D unclear. Germline V lookup: CDR1 MNHEY, CDR2 SMNVEV (reference sequence). The V end was cut by 10 bases, the J end by 3 bases, with 9 bases between. This CDR3 spans 11 amino acids.

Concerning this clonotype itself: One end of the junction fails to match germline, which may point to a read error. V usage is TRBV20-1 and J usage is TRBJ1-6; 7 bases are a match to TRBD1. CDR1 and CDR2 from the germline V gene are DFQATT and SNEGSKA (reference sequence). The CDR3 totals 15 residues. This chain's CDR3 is CSARVEQGLNSPLHF. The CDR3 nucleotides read TGCAGTGCTAGAGTCGAACAGGGGTTGAATTCGCCCCTCCACTTT.

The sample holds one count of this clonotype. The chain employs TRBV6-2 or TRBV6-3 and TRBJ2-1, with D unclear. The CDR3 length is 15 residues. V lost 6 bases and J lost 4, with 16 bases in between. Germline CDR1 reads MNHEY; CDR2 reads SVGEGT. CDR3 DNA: TGTGCCAGCAGCCCTCTTTTGGACGGTTACAATGAGCAGTTCTTC. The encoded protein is CASSPLLDGYNEQFF.

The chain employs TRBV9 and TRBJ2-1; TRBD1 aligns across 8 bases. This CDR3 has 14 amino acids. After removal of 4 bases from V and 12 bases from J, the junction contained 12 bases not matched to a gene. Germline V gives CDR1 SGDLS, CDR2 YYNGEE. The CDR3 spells CASSPTPDRDGQFF. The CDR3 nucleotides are TGTGCCAGCAGCCCAACCCCGGACAGGGATGGGCAGTTCTTC.

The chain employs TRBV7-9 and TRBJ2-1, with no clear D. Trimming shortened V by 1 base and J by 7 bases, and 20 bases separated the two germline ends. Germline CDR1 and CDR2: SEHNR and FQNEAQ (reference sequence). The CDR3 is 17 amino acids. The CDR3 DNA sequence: TGTGCCAGCAGCTTAGAGCGACGGCGGCAGGTTGGTAATGAGCAGTTCTTC. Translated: CASSLERRRQVGNEQFF.

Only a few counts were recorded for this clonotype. The chain's CDR3 is CSASRTGYNEQFF. CDR3 DNA: TGCAGTGCTTCTAGGACAGGGTACAATGAGCAGTTCTTC. The V call is TRBV20-1, the J call TRBJ2-1; 8 bases line up with TRBD1. Germline V gives CDR1 DFQATT, CDR2 SNEGSKA (reference sequence). V lost 5 bases to trimming and J lost 4 bases; unmatched junction nucleotides: 4. The CDR3 totals 13 residues.

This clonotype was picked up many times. CDR3 nucleotide sequence: TGTGCCTGGAGTCGGGACAGGGTTTCCTCTGGGGCCAACGTCCTGACTTTC. Translation: CAWSRDRVSSGANVLTF. This chain uses TRBV30 with TRBJ2-6; 9 bases are a match to TRBD1. The CDR3 contains 17 residues. V lost 2 bases, J lost 0 bases, and 5 bases stayed unmatched. Germline values: CDR1 GTSNPN, CDR2 SVGIG (reference sequence).

CDR3 region: CASSSDVEQYF. DNA for the CDR3: TGTGCCAGCAGCTCCGACGTGGAGCAGTACTTC. The chain has TRBV7-2 and TRBJ2-7; D not certain. V lost 4 bases to trimming and J lost 7 bases, with 8 bases between them. The CDR3 loop spans 11 amino acids. CDR1 and CDR2 from the germline V gene are SGHTA and FQGNSA.

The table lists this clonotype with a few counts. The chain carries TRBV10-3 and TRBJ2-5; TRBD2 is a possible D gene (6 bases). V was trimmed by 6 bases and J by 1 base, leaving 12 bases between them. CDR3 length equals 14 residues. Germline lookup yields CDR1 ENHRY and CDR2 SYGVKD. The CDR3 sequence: CAIRGTATQETQYF. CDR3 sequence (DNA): TGTGCCATCAGGGGGACTGCCACCCAAGAGACCCAGTACTTC.

CDR3 loop: CAISSVGQVVYEQYF. The CDR3 DNA reads as TGTGCCATCAGTTCGGTTGGACAGGTGGTGTACGAGCAGTACTTC. The chain is built from TRBV10-3 and TRBJ2-5; 7 bases agree with TRBD1. The J call may be faulty, since TRBJ2-7 better matches the DNA end. The germline gives CDR1 ENHRY, CDR2 SYGVKD. The CDR3 totals 15 residues.

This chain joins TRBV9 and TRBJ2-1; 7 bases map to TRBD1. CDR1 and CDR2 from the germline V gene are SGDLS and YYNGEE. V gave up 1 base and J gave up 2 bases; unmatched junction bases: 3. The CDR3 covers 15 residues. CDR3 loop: CASSVQGVAYNEQFF. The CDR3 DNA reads TGTGCCAGCAGCGTACAGGGGGTGGCCTACAATGAGCAGTTCTTC. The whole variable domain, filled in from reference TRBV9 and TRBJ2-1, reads DSGVTQTPKHLITATGQRVTLRCSPRSGDLSVYWYQQSLDQGLQFLIQYYNGEERAKGNILERFSAQQFPDLHSELNLSSLELGDSALYFCASSVQGVAYNEQFFGPGTRLTVL.

DNA of the CDR3: TGTGCCAGCAGCCTTTCACAACAGGTGGTGACGGAGACCCAGTACTTC. Encoded protein: CASSLSQQVVTETQYF. V usage is TRBV6-5 and J usage is TRBJ2-5, with D possibly TRBD1 on 5 matching bases. This CDR3 is 16 amino acids long. The ends were cut back, 6 bases at V and 5 bases at J, with 22 bases in the middle. CDR1 is MNHEY, CDR2 SVGAGI, per germline.

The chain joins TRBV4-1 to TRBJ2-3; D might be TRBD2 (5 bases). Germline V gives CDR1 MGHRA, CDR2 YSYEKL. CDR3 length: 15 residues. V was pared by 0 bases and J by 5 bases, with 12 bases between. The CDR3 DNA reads TGCGCCAGCAGCCAAGATCCTGCCGGGGAAGATACGCAGTATTTT. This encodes CASSQDPAGEDTQYF.

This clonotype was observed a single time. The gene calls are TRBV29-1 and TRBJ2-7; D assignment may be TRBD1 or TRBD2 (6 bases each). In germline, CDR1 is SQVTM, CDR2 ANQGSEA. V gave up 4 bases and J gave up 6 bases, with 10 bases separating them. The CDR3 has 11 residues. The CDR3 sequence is CSVGGASEQYF. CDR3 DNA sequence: TGCAGCGTTGGGGGGGCTAGCGAGCAGTACTTC.